This T cell receptor (beta chain) is from a study of chemoradiotherapy in HPV16-positive cancers. Study at large: Functional T-cell assays on a couple of HPV16-positive patients' cells defined candidate HPV-specific clones and common TCR motifs.

TCRdb's copy holds only in-frame clones and misses some; the assay was immunoSEQ multiplex PCR. This sample carries a few thousand clones, 77% of them seen once, and the ten largest clones take about 5.9%. Whole-study results and caveats: During treatment, candidate HPV-specific clones and E7-related motifs expanded in tumor. Functional assays defining HPV-specific T cells used only a couple of HPV16-positive patients.

Samples were taken several times over chemoradiotherapy. Sample share makes this clone large. Its antigen is still unknown. This CDR3 is 14 amino acids long. The V and J ends lost 2 bases and 2 bases respectively, with 9 bases between them. The germline V gene has CDR1 SEHNR and CDR2 FQNEAQ (reference sequence). This specimen consisted of tumor tissue, obtained from a patient who underwent chemoradiotherapy. V and J are TRBV7-9 and TRBJ1-1; D is unclear. This receptor was identified in a human donor with HPV-associated anogenital cancer. The CDR3 sequence is CASSLFNDNTEAFF. As DNA, the CDR3 is TGTGCCAGCAGCTTATTCAACGATAACACTGAAGCTTTCTTT.